This TCR beta chain is drawn from a study of Ad26.COV2.S vaccination and SARS-CoV-2 variants. Study outcomes and limitations: Reports say spike-specific CD8+ and CD4+ T cell responses covered substantial breadth after vaccination.

Germline lookup yields CDR1 MNHEY and CDR2 SVGEGT. Between the trimmed V and J ends, which lost 4 bases and 2 bases, there was a span of 11 bases. The CDR3 is 14 amino acids. Measured with immunoSEQ multiplex PCR; TCRdb has only the in-frame clones, and not every one. The table has around 350,000 clones, 92% seen once. In regard to this clone: Its antigen is still unknown.

The input for sequencing was peripheral blood, taken after recovery from COVID-19. V is TRBV6-2 or TRBV6-3 and J is TRBJ1-2; possibly TRBD1 for D (5 bases). The TCR was taken from a human donor who had recovered from COVID-19. DNA of the CDR3: TGTGCCAGCAGTTCGGGTGCAGGGAACTATGGCTACACCTTC. Residues: CASSSGAGNYGYTF.